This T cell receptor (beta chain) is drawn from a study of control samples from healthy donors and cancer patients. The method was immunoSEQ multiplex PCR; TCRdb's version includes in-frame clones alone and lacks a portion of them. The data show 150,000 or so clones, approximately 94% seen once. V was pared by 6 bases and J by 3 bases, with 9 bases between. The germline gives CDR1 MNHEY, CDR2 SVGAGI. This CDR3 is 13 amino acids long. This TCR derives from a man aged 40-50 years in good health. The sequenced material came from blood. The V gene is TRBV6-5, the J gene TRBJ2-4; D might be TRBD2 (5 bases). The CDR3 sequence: CASRAGGKNIQYF. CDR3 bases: TGTGCCAGCAGGGCCGGAGGCAAAAACATTCAGTACTTC.